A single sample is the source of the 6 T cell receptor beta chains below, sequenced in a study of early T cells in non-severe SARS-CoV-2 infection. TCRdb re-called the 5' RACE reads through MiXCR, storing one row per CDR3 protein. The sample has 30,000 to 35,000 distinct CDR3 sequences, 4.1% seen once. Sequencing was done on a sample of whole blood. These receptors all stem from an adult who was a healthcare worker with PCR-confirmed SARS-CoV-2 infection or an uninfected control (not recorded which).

CDR3 sequence (DNA): TGTGCCAGCAGCCCCCACTCGGGGCAACCCGGTAGGGGCGATGGCTACACCTTC. This encodes CASSPHSGQPGRGDGYTF. The rearrangement uses TRBV7-2 and TRBJ1-2; D possibly corresponds to TRBD1 (5 bases). Germline loops: CDR1 SGHTA, CDR2 FQGNSA. CDR3 size: 18 residues. V shed 5 bases and J shed 6 bases, with 28 bases lying between them.

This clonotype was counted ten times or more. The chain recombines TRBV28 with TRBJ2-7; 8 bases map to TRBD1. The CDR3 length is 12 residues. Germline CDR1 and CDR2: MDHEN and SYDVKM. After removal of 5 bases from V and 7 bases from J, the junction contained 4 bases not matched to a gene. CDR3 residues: CASSPWTGEQYF. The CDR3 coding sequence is TGTGCCAGCAGTCCCTGGACAGGGGAGCAGTACTTC.

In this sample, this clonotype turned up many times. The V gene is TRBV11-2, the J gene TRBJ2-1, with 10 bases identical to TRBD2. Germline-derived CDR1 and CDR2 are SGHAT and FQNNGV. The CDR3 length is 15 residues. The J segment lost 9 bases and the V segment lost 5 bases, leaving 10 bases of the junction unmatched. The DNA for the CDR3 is TGTGCCAGCAGCCCCAGCGGGGGGGTGGTTGGTGAGCAGTTCTTC. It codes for CASSPSGGVVGEQFF.

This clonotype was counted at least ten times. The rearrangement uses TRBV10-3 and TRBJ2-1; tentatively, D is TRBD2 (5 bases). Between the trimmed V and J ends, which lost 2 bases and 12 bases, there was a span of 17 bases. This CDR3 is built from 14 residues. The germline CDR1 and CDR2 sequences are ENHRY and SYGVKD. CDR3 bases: TGTGCCATCAGTGAGCCGAACAAGAACGAGGGGCAGTTCTTC. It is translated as CAISEPNKNEGQFF.

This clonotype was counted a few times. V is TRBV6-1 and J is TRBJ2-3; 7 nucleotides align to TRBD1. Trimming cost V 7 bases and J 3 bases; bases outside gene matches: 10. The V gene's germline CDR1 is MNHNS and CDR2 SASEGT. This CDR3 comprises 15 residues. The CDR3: CASTTGTARTDTQYF. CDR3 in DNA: TGTGCCAGCACTACCGGGACAGCAAGGACAGATACGCAGTATTTT.

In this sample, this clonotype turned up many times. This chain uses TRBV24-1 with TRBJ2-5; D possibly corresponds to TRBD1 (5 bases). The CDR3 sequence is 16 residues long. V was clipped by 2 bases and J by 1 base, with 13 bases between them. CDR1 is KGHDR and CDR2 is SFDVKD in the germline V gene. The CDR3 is CATSDSARGSQETQYF. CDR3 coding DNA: TGTGCCACCAGTGATTCAGCTAGGGGAAGCCAAGAGACCCAGTACTTC.